This T cell receptor (beta chain) appears in the sequencing data of a study of cytomegalovirus exposure and HLA in healthy donors. Regarding the study as a whole: Listed as cytomegalovirus-associated were over 150 TCR beta chains. There were some public TCRs occurring in many donors, but most TCR sequences were rare.

CDR1 is SGHAT, CDR2 FQNNGV, per germline. The V gene lost 0 bases and the J gene lost 5 bases, with 8 bases spanning the gap. The CDR3 has 13 amino acids. About this clone itself: The antigen is undetermined.

The assay was immunoSEQ multiplex PCR, and TCRdb's table has in-frame clones only and misses some. The table has 110,000 or so clones, around nine tenths seen once; the top ten hold about 2%. The chain couples TRBV11-2 to TRBJ2-7, with a possible D match to TRBD2 (6 bases). This receptor was obtained from a woman aged 18-30 years in good health and CMV-seronegative. The sequencing input was PBMCs. CDR3 in amino acids: CASSLDRENEQYF. As DNA, the CDR3 is TGTGCCAGCAGCTTAGATCGGGAGAACGAGCAGTACTTC.